The clone carrying this TCR beta chain was recorded a few times. The target antigen is unknown. The data originate from a study of blood T cells in healthy people across ages. Every sample had a minimum of 6 million PBMCs isolated. Total RNA, at least 5.5 micrograms per sample, was extracted from PBMCs. Through a sample-barcoded 5' primer and a J-beta primer mix, a second PCR was run for about 6 to 11 cycles. TCRdb reprocessed the 5' RACE reads via MiXCR and lists one record per CDR3 protein. The data contain about 1.4 million distinct CDR3 sequences, approximately 60% of them singletons. Study-level findings and limits: Lack of knowledge of donor CMV status possibly confounded expanded clonotype changes.

The J segment lost 6 bases and the V segment lost 4 bases, leaving 13 bases of the junction unmatched. The CDR3 contains 16 residues. Germline V gene data show CDR1 as MDHEN and CDR2 as SYDVKM. The sample comprised blood. The clonotype comes from a man younger than 35 in good health. The chain joins TRBV28 to TRBJ2-5; 8 positions match TRBD2. The CDR3 sequence is CASSSPLNSGVKTQYF. The CDR3 coding sequence is TGTGCCAGCAGTTCCCCTTTGAATAGCGGGGTAAAGACCCAGTACTTC.